This entry features one T cell receptor beta chain sequence. The antigen remains undetermined. These data come from a study of siplizumab effects on memory and regulatory T cells. Germline CDR1 and CDR2: SGHVS and FNYEAQ. V dropped 5 bases and J dropped 3 bases, with 10 bases sitting between them. The CDR3 extends over 13 amino acids. The study assayed around 92,000 TCR templates per sample. TCRdb's copy holds only in-frame clones and misses some; the assay was immunoSEQ multiplex PCR. The table records about 100,000 clones, approximately 94% of them present only once. General study results and limits: Alloreactive sequences tracing back to unstimulated CD4+ memory cells were significantly reduced by siplizumab.

This TCR derives from a human donor in good health. The chain combines TRBV7-6 with TRBJ1-2; a possible D gene is TRBD1 (5 bases). Sequenced sample: non-Treg CD4+ T cells sorted from blood. CDR3 bases: TGTGCCAGCAGCCACGGGGGGGACTATGGCTACACCTTC. Amino acids: CASSHGGDYGYTF.